These T cell receptor beta chains were read from a single sample in a study of T-cell memory formation after mild COVID-19. TCRdb reanalysed the 5' RACE reads using MiXCR and keeps one entry per CDR3 protein. The sample contains fewer than 650,000 distinct CDR3 sequences, about 18% of which appear only once. The sample was PBMCs or a T cell subset sorted from them (not recorded which). The receptors were gathered from an adult woman who had mild COVID-19 (a few samples of this study predate the infection). Cell type and time point are not known. Both conserved end residues are part of each CDR3. A D gene is named only where the DNA matches it firmly. Clone size appears in some rows only: once, few, many, or a class for an expanded clone.

d_call	clone_size	v_call	j_call	cdr3_aa	cdr3_nt
TRBD1	NA	TRBV5-1	TRBJ2-5	CASSFGTGPETQYF	TGCGCCAGCAGCTTTGGGACAGGCCCAGAGACCCAGTACTTC
TRBD2	NA	TRBV29-1	TRBJ2-5	CSAHRTSGRRTQYF	TGCAGCGCCCACCGCACTAGCGGGAGGAGGACCCAGTACTTC
TRBD2	NA	TRBV29-1	TRBJ2-1	CSVEGPGLAELSSYNEQFF	TGCAGCGTTGAAGGACCGGGACTAGCGGAGTTGAGCTCCTACAATGAGCAGTTCTTC
TRBD1	NA	TRBV6-5	TRBJ1-2	CASLSLGTGVSNYGYTF	TGTGCCAGCCTTTCGCTCGGGACAGGGGTCTCTAACTATGGCTACACCTTC
NA	few	TRBV4-2	TRBJ2-3	CASSQDVSSAGTTDTQYF	TGTGCCAGCAGCCAAGATGTTTCTTCGGCGGGGACCACAGATACGCAGTATTTT
NA	many	TRBV29-1	TRBJ2-7	CSVGSLGQRAYEQYF	TGCAGCGTTGGGAGCCTGGGCCAGAGAGCCTACGAGCAGTACTTC
NA	few	TRBV7-9	TRBJ2-1	CASSLMYRASYNEQFF	TGTGCCAGCAGCTTAATGTACAGGGCCTCCTACAATGAGCAGTTCTTC
NA	NA	TRBV24-1	TRBJ1-2	CATSPPGTPNYGYTF	TGTGCCACCAGTCCGCCGGGGACACCGAACTATGGCTACACCTTC
TRBD1	few	TRBV24-1	TRBJ2-2	CATSDVDRVAAGELFF	TGTGCCACCAGTGACGTGGACAGGGTAGCCGCCGGGGAGCTGTTTTTT
TRBD1	many	TRBV7-9	TRBJ2-2	CASSSRDREPTNTGELFF	TGTGCCAGCAGCTCCCGGGACAGGGAACCGACGAACACCGGGGAGCTGTTTTTT
TRBD1	NA	TRBV6-2/TRBV6-3	TRBJ1-5	CASTLRGGLNQPQHF	TGTGCCAGCACCCTAAGAGGGGGCCTCAATCAGCCCCAGCATTTT
NA	few	TRBV21-1	TRBJ1-1	CASSTPGRHGTEAFF	TGTGCCAGCAGCACCCCGGGGCGGCATGGCACTGAAGCTTTCTTT
NA	NA	TRBV12-3/TRBV12-4	TRBJ1-2	CASSSRLQVLYGYTF	TGTGCCAGCAGTTCCCGATTGCAGGTGTTGTATGGCTACACCTTC
NA	many	TRBV29-1	TRBJ2-7	CSASGGILREQYF	TGCAGCGCCTCGGGCGGGATTCTACGCGAGCAGTACTTC
TRBD1	NA	TRBV4-1	TRBJ2-7	CASSRSGQVVHEQYF	TGCGCCAGCAGCCGGTCGGGACAGGTCGTCCACGAGCAGTACTTC
NA	NA	TRBV19	TRBJ1-1	CASSIDLDSVNTEAFF	TGTGCCAGTAGTATAGATCTTGATTCGGTGAACACTGAAGCTTTCTTT
TRBD2	NA	TRBV27	TRBJ2-7	CASSLKPSGYEQYF	TGTGCCAGCAGTTTAAAGCCTAGCGGCTACGAGCAGTACTTC
TRBD1	many	TRBV5-1	TRBJ1-1	CASSLEQGATEAFF	TGCGCCAGCAGCTTGGAGCAGGGGGCCACTGAAGCTTTCTTT
NA	NA	TRBV20-1	TRBJ2-7	CSARDLVSNEQYF	TGCAGTGCTAGAGATCTGGTCTCGAACGAGCAGTACTTC
NA	NA	TRBV18	TRBJ1-3	CASSTTVSGNTIYF	TGTGCCAGCTCGACGACAGTCTCTGGAAACACCATATATTTT
NA	NA	TRBV9	TRBJ1-4	CASSVDSGSEKLFF	TGTGCCAGCAGCGTAGATTCAGGCTCTGAAAAACTGTTTTTT
NA	NA	TRBV5-1	TRBJ2-7	CASSLAGHSYEQYF	TGCGCCAGCAGCTTGGCCGGCCATTCCTACGAGCAGTACTTC
TRBD2	many	TRBV20-1	TRBJ2-3	CSASGSGAFTDTQYF	TGCAGTGCTAGCGGCAGCGGGGCCTTCACAGATACGCAGTATTTT
TRBD1	NA	TRBV4-3	TRBJ1-5	CASSQDLRQGGQPQHF	TGCGCCAGCAGCCAAGATCTCCGACAGGGCGGGCAGCCCCAGCATTTT
NA	few	TRBV4-1	TRBJ1-2	CATAGFGYGYTF	TGCGCCACCGCAGGGTTCGGGTATGGCTACACCTTC
TRBD2	few	TRBV2	TRBJ2-1	CASSEEGTSGHEQFF	TGTGCCAGCAGTGAGGAGGGGACTAGCGGGCATGAGCAGTTCTTC
TRBD2	few	TRBV10-3	TRBJ2-7	CAISSGTSGNGEQYF	TGTGCCATCAGCTCCGGGACTAGCGGGAATGGAGAGCAGTACTTC
NA	few	TRBV29-1	TRBJ2-1	CSATRVGNEQFF	TGCAGCGCAACACGGGTCGGCAATGAGCAGTTCTTC
TRBD2	NA	TRBV11-2	TRBJ2-5	CASCFAGLAGGRGETQYF	TGTGCCAGCTGCTTCGCGGGACTAGCGGGAGGGAGGGGAGAGACCCAGTACTTC
TRBD2	few	TRBV12-3/TRBV12-4	TRBJ2-7	CASSLPSGGAVYEQYF	TGTGCCAGCAGCCTCCCTAGCGGGGGGGCAGTCTACGAGCAGTACTTC
TRBD2	few	TRBV7-9	TRBJ2-1	CASSFAPGLAGGRDNEQFF	TGTGCCAGCAGCTTCGCCCCGGGACTAGCGGGAGGCCGGGACAATGAGCAGTTCTTC
TRBD2	NA	TRBV20-1	TRBJ2-1	CSARATSGLLNEQFF	TGCAGTGCTAGGGCAACTAGCGGGTTATTGAATGAGCAGTTCTTC
NA	few	TRBV7-9	TRBJ1-4	CASIGDSTNEKLFF	TGTGCCAGCATCGGTGACAGTACTAATGAAAAACTGTTTTTT
NA	few	TRBV7-9	TRBJ2-3	CASSLAMVATSTDTQYF	TGTGCCAGCAGCTTAGCCATGGTAGCAACTAGCACAGATACGCAGTATTTT
NA	few	TRBV10-3	TRBJ2-1	CATLRSGHNEQFF	TGTGCCACCCTCCGTAGCGGCCACAATGAGCAGTTCTTC
NA	many	TRBV7-9	TRBJ2-7	CASSPPGSYEQYF	TGTGCCAGCAGCCCCCCCGGATCCTACGAGCAGTACTTC
NA	many	TRBV29-1	TRBJ2-5	CSVAKGQETQYF	TGCAGCGTGGCTAAGGGACAAGAGACCCAGTACTTC
NA	NA	TRBV18	TRBJ1-1	CASSPPSGALNTEAFF	TGTGCCAGCTCACCACCTTCCGGGGCCCTGAACACTGAAGCTTTCTTT
TRBD2	few	TRBV7-2	TRBJ2-5	CASSLGDLSGGTQYF	TGTGCCAGCAGCCTCGGCGATCTTAGCGGGGGGACCCAGTACTTC
NA	NA	TRBV7-9	TRBJ2-3	CASSLSGGQYF	TGTGCCAGCAGTCTTAGTGGGGGACAGTATTTT
NA	few	TRBV4-1	TRBJ1-6	CASSQAQGEQHSPLHF	TGCGCCAGCAGCCAAGCACAGGGTGAGCAGCATTCACCCCTCCACTTT
NA	NA	TRBV20-1	TRBJ2-1	CSAGAILGNEQFF	TGCAGTGCTGGGGCCATACTAGGGAATGAGCAGTTCTTC
TRBD1	few	TRBV4-3	TRBJ2-7	CASSQEPTGAIYMGEQYF	TGCGCCAGCAGCCAAGAACCAACAGGGGCAATTTATATGGGGGAGCAGTACTTC
TRBD1	few	TRBV29-1	TRBJ2-7	CSGDQGAYEQYF	TGCAGCGGGGACCAGGGGGCCTACGAGCAGTACTTC
TRBD1	NA	TRBV12-3/TRBV12-4	TRBJ2-7	CASSFGQGNEQYF	TGTGCCAGCAGTTTCGGACAGGGCAACGAGCAGTACTTC
TRBD2	few	TRBV10-3	TRBJ2-5	CAISESSVREGETQYF	TGTGCCATCAGTGAGTCGTCCGTGAGGGAGGGGGAGACCCAGTACTTC
NA	NA	TRBV12-3/TRBV12-4	TRBJ2-2	CASFNSGANTGELFF	TGTGCCAGCTTTAATTCGGGCGCGAACACCGGGGAGCTGTTTTTT
NA	many	TRBV6-6	TRBJ1-5	CASNDGRPLNQPQHF	TGTGCCAGCAACGACGGGAGACCTTTAAATCAGCCCCAGCATTTT